These 31 T cell receptor beta chains came from one sample sequenced in a study of vaccination and CD4 T cells after COVID-19 (dated 2022 in TCRdb). Which antigens these TCRs recognize remains unknown. The intended sense of this specimen's treatment or condition label: approximately 9-day PBMC culture with coronavirus spike peptide pools or control peptides (ViraFEST assay). Library preparation used PCR. For sequencing, an Illumina iSeq 100 was employed. At the Johns Hopkins FTIC core, DNA from the cultured CD4+ T cells underwent TCR sequencing with the Oncomine TCR Beta short-read assay. TCRdb redid the processing of the public reads, applying fastp at Q25 and MiXCR, and retained in-frame beta chains. Each CDR3 protein appears once, grouped with its most common genes and DNA. The sample table contains 4,000 to 4,500 distinct CDR3 sequences; only one count was recorded for 20% to 25% of them. The ten largest clones represent around 19% of the sample.

Sequencing was performed on CD4+ T cells from blood, cultured in vitro. The receptors shown here come from a human donor who had recovered from COVID-19.

This clonotype was seen a few times. The V and J genes are TRBV7-8 and TRBJ2-5; 10 bases line up with TRBD2. Per the germline V gene, CDR1 is SGHVS and CDR2 is FQNEAQ. The CDR3 extends over 14 amino acids. V was pared by 5 bases and J by 5 bases, with 5 bases of the junction left unmatched. The CDR3, as DNA: TGTGCCAGCAGCGCGGGACTAGCGTGGGAGACCCAGTACTTC. It encodes CASSAGLAWETQYF.

The rearrangement links TRBV12-3 or TRBV12-4 to TRBJ1-1, with 10 bases matching TRBD1. The CDR3 has 13 amino acids. V was pared by 6 bases and J by 4 bases, with 2 bases of the junction left unmatched. CDR3 in amino acids: CASRGTGATEAFF. The CDR3 coding sequence is TGTGCCAGCAGAGGGACAGGGGCCACTGAAGCTTTCTTT.

This chain connects TRBV6-1 to TRBJ2-2; D is possibly TRBD2 (6 bases). Germline V gene lookup returns CDR1 MNHNS and CDR2 SASEGT. The ends were cut back, 7 bases at V and 1 base at J, with 13 bases in the middle. CDR3 length equals 15 residues. CDR3 nucleotide sequence: TGTGCCAGCACCGCCGGGACTCGGAACACCGGGGAGCTGTTTTTT. Its translation is CASTAGTRNTGELFF.

By sample fraction, this clonotype is medium-sized (0.01 to 0.1%). The rearrangement links TRBV6-1 to TRBJ1-3; D is unclear. V was pared by 3 bases and J by 9 bases, with 6 bases between. Germline V gene lookup returns CDR1 MNHNS and CDR2 SASEGT. The CDR3 is 11 amino acids. For the CDR3, the DNA is TGTGCCAGCAGTGAGGTTGGCACCATATATTTT. Its translation is CASSEVGTIYF.

This clonotype was found once. This chain connects TRBV5-6 to TRBJ1-4; weak D call: TRBD1 (6 bases). V was cut by 2 bases and J by 0 bases, with 14 bases left in between. Germline V CDR1 and CDR2: SGHDT, YYEEEE. The CDR3 contains 17 residues. The CDR3 loop is CASSFWGPGATNEKLFF. As DNA, the CDR3 is TGTGCCAGCAGCTTCTGGGGGCCGGGGGCAACTAATGAAAAACTGTTTTTT.

This clonotype is judged medium-sized (0.01 to 0.1%). V gene TRBV30 combines with J gene TRBJ1-1, with a weak D call TRBD1 (6 bases). Trimming cost V 4 bases and J 1 base, with 10 bases left between them. Germline CDR1 GTSNPN, CDR2 SVGIG (reference sequence). The CDR3 totals 13 residues. CDR3 in amino acids: CAWNLQGNTEAFF. CDR3 DNA: TGTGCCTGGAACTTACAGGGGAACACTGAAGCTTTCTTT.

The chain uses TRBV5-1 and TRBJ2-2; 7 bases agree with TRBD1. In germline, CDR1 is SGHRS, CDR2 YFSETQ. Losses at the gene ends were 3 bases for V and 4 bases for J; bases not matched to a gene: 6. This CDR3 comprises 15 residues. In DNA form, the CDR3 reads TGCGCCAGCAGCTCCGACAGGGTTGGCACCGGGGAGCTGTTTTTT. It specifies CASSSDRVGTGELFF.

This clonotype appeared a few times. The CDR3: CASSFPNEKLFF. In DNA form, the CDR3 reads TGTGCCAGCAGTTTCCCTAATGAAAAACTGTTTTTT. The V gene is TRBV27, the J gene TRBJ1-4, with no clear D. The CDR3 is made up of 12 amino acids. V dropped 3 bases and J dropped 3 bases, with 2 bases sitting between them. Germline values: CDR1 MNHEY, CDR2 SMNVEV (reference sequence).

This clonotype was seen more than once but under ten times. This rearrangement joins TRBV20-1 to TRBJ2-3; TRBD1 matches at 7 bases. The CDR3 spans 13 residues. CDR1 and CDR2 (germline): DFQATT, SNEGSKA (reference sequence). Unmatched junction bases numbered 7, after V lost 5 bases and J lost 5 bases. This CDR3 reads CSAEDPGGDTQYF. CDR3 bases: TGCAGTGCTGAGGACCCAGGGGGAGATACGCAGTATTTT.

The rearrangement links TRBV30 to TRBJ1-1; 9 nucleotides agree with TRBD1. CDR3 length: 13 amino acids. In germline, CDR1 is GTSNPN, CDR2 SVGIG (reference sequence). V gave up 5 bases and J gave up 4 bases; unmatched junction bases: 5. CDR3 loop: CAWGTGLGTEAFF. CDR3 sequence (DNA): TGTGCCTGGGGGACAGGGTTGGGCACTGAAGCTTTCTTT. Combining the CDR3 with reference TRBV30 and TRBJ1-1 gives the whole variable domain SQTIHQWPATLVQPVGSPLSLECTVEGTSNPNLYWYRQAAGRGLQLLFYSVGIGQISSEVPQNLSASRPQDRQFILSSKKLLLSDSGFYLCAWGTGLGTEAFFGQGTRLTVV.

This clonotype showed up just a few times. The genes are TRBV20-1 and TRBJ2-7; TRBD1 matches at 8 bases. J gave up 0 bases and V 6 bases, and 10 bases lay outside the gene matches. This CDR3 region has 15 residues. Germline CDR1 and CDR2: DFQATT and SNEGSKA (reference sequence). The CDR3 sequence: CSAPRQGLSSYEQYF. In nucleotides, the CDR3 is TGCAGTGCACCGAGACAGGGGCTGAGCTCCTACGAGCAGTACTTC.

The V and J genes are TRBV28 and TRBJ2-5; 9 nucleotides match TRBD1. From germline, CDR1 is MDHEN and CDR2 SYDVKM. The CDR3 is 13 residues long. With 6 bases clipped from V and 5 bases from J, the junction kept 4 bases outside the gene matches. CDR3 DNA sequence: TGTGCCAGCAGAGGACAGGGGATCGAGACCCAGTACTTC. Encoded protein: CASRGQGIETQYF.

This clonotype was observed a handful of times. The chain is built from TRBV2 and TRBJ2-3, with 10 nucleotides matching TRBD1. The V gene end was trimmed by 6 bases and the J gene end by 1 base; junction bases not matched to a gene: 4. This CDR3 contains 15 residues. Germline V gene sequence: CDR1 SNHLY, CDR2 FYNNEI. This CDR3 reads CASRAGTGGTDTQYF. Written as DNA, the CDR3 is TGTGCCAGCAGGGCCGGGACAGGGGGCACAGATACGCAGTATTTT.

This chain uses TRBV6-1 with TRBJ1-3, with TRBD1 identical over 7 bases. Trimming at V came to 6 bases and at J to 2 bases, leaving 4 bases not matched to a gene. Per the germline V gene, CDR1 is MNHNS and CDR2 is SASEGT. The CDR3 loop spans 14 amino acids. CDR3 DNA: TGTGCCAGCAGATCGGGACAGACTGGAAACACCATATATTTT. Translation gives CASRSGQTGNTIYF.

Sample share makes this clonotype medium-sized. The chain carries TRBV7-9 and TRBJ1-2; D is ambiguous. This CDR3 has 13 amino acids. Trimming stripped 3 bases from V and 5 bases from J, with 10 bases between. CDR1 is SEHNR, CDR2 FQNEAQ, per germline (reference sequence). CDR3 sequence: CASSLLSGYGYTF. The CDR3 region has the DNA TGTGCCAGCAGCTTGTTATCGGGGTATGGCTACACCTTC.

This clonotype was seen a handful of times. This chain links TRBV5-1 with TRBJ2-5; D is ambiguous. Germline V CDR1 and CDR2: SGHRS, YFSETQ. CDR3 length: 17 residues. Trimming took off 0 bases at V and 0 bases at J, with 15 bases between the two ends. The CDR3 sequence is CASSLVSAGLNQETQYF. CDR3 DNA: TGCGCCAGCAGCTTGGTATCGGCAGGCCTAAACCAAGAGACCCAGTACTTC.

This chain connects TRBV12-3 or TRBV12-4 to TRBJ1-1; 7 nucleotides agree with TRBD1. The CDR3 totals 16 residues. J was trimmed by 5 bases and V by 5 bases; bases with no gene match: 14. The DNA of the CDR3 is TGTGCCAGCAGTCCCCGGGTACTGACAGGGAGAACTGAAGCTTTCTTT. This gives the protein CASSPRVLTGRTEAFF.

The table lists this clonotype with a few counts. V is TRBV7-6 and J is TRBJ1-1, with a tentative D call TRBD1 (5 bases). CDR1 is SGHVS, CDR2 FNYEAQ, per germline. V dropped 7 bases and J dropped 1 base, with 13 bases sitting between them. The CDR3 extends over 14 amino acids. CDR3 region: CASTTGPTNTEAFF. In DNA, the CDR3 is TGTGCCAGCACTACGGGACCTACGAACACTGAAGCTTTCTTT.

This clonotype occurred a few times. The rearrangement links TRBV5-4 to TRBJ1-1; 7 bases align to TRBD1. This CDR3 has 15 residues. Looked up from germline, CDR1 is SGHNT and CDR2 is YYREEE (reference sequence). Unmatched junction bases numbered 12, after V lost 5 bases and J lost 5 bases. CDR3: CASRGRGQPSTEAFF. The CDR3 DNA is TGTGCCAGCAGGGGCCGGGGACAGCCGAGTACTGAAGCTTTCTTT.

The rearrangement uses TRBV5-1 and TRBJ1-3, with a tentative D call TRBD1 (5 bases). Between the trimmed V and J ends, which lost 5 bases and 0 bases, there was a span of 15 bases. The CDR3 consists of 16 residues. The V gene's germline CDR1 is SGHRS and CDR2 YFSETQ. CDR3 sequence: CASSHTGLNSGNTIYF. The CDR3 region has the DNA TGCGCCAGCAGTCATACGGGACTCAACTCTGGAAACACCATATATTTT.

This clonotype was counted a few times. This chain joins TRBV7-3 and TRBJ2-3, with 12 nucleotides matching TRBD2. Germline lookup yields CDR1 SGHTA and CDR2 FQGTGA. The V and J ends lost 2 bases and 3 bases, in that order; junction bases with no gene match: 6. CDR3 length: 17 amino acids. The CDR3 nucleotides read TGTGCCAGCAGCTTATGGTCGCTAGCGGGGGGGACAGATACGCAGTATTTT. Encoded protein: CASSLWSLAGGTDTQYF.

This clonotype has more than one count but fewer than ten. The chain links TRBV20-1 to TRBJ2-4; no firm D call. The CDR3 runs 15 residues. Per the germline V gene, CDR1 is DFQATT and CDR2 is SNEGSKA (reference sequence). V was pared by 4 bases and J by 4 bases, with 17 bases between. The chain's CDR3 is CSANLPPTMKNIQYF. The CDR3 nucleotides read TGCAGTGCTAACCTACCGCCGACGATGAAAAACATTCAGTACTTC.

The V and J genes are TRBV15 and TRBJ2-1; 9 positions match TRBD2. Germline V gives CDR1 LNHNV, CDR2 YYDKDF (reference sequence). The length of the CDR3 is 15 residues. With V trimmed by 5 bases and J by 7 bases, 9 bases remained unmatched. DNA of the CDR3: TGTGCCACCAGCGCACTAGCGGGTAATCGGAATGAGCAGTTCTTC. It yields the protein CATSALAGNRNEQFF.

The chain has TRBV5-4 and TRBJ2-3; D might be TRBD2 (5 bases). Germline loops: CDR1 SGHNT, CDR2 YYREEE (reference sequence). CDR3 length equals 14 residues. Trimming shortened V by 0 bases and J by 2 bases, and 7 bases separated the two germline ends. The CDR3 is CASSLGGLTDTQYF. In DNA form, the CDR3 reads TGTGCCAGCAGCTTGGGCGGGCTCACAGATACGCAGTATTTT.

The chain employs TRBV2 and TRBJ2-2; no clear D. Germline lookup yields CDR1 SNHLY and CDR2 FYNNEI. Trimming took 6 bases from V and 1 from J, leaving 6 bases between them. This CDR3 is built from 13 residues. The CDR3 DNA follows: TGTGCCAGCAGATACAGGAACACCGGGGAGCTGTTTTTT. It is translated as CASRYRNTGELFF.

J is TRBJ2-7 and V is TRBV20-1; 9 nucleotides line up with TRBD2. This CDR3 region has 13 residues. Germline V gene lookup returns CDR1 DFQATT and CDR2 SNEGSKA (reference sequence). With V trimmed by 6 bases and J by 4 bases, 7 bases remained unmatched. Here the CDR3 reads CSAPSGGLYEQYF. Here the CDR3 DNA reads TGCAGTGCCCCCAGCGGGGGGCTTTACGAGCAGTACTTC.

The CDR3 sequence is CSGLAYNEQFF. In nucleotides, the CDR3 is TGCAGTGGACTAGCTTACAATGAGCAGTTCTTC. This rearrangement joins TRBV20-1 to TRBJ2-1; 7 nucleotides align to TRBD2. The V gene's germline CDR1 is DFQATT and CDR2 SNEGSKA (reference sequence). This CDR3 has 11 amino acids. Trimming at V came to 7 bases and at J to 4 bases, leaving 1 base not matched to a gene.

A few counts support this clonotype. The rearrangement links TRBV30 to TRBJ2-5, with D possibly being TRBD1 (5 bases). V was pared by 4 bases and J by 5 bases, with 14 bases between. The germline V gene encodes CDR1 GTSNPN and CDR2 SVGIG (reference sequence). The CDR3 sequence is 13 residues long. CDR3 nucleotides: TGTGCCTGGAACCCCACGGCAGGGGAGACCCAGTACTTC. This codes for CAWNPTAGETQYF.

By its share, this clonotype is medium-sized. This chain uses TRBV12-3 or TRBV12-4 with TRBJ2-3; 7 bases are a match to TRBD1. The CDR3 has 14 amino acids. The trim removed 5 bases at V and 2 bases at J, leaving 4 bases unmatched. DNA for the CDR3: TGTGCCAGCAGTGAGGGACAGTCCACAGATACGCAGTATTTT. Translating gives CASSEGQSTDTQYF.

The chain links TRBV7-9 to TRBJ1-1, with D perhaps matching TRBD1 (6 bases). The CDR3 sequence is 15 residues long. Trimming shortened V by 2 bases and J by 4 bases, and 14 bases separated the two germline ends. Germline values: CDR1 SEHNR, CDR2 FQNEAQ (reference sequence). This CDR3 is CASSLNGQGTTEAFF. The CDR3 DNA reads TGTGCCAGCAGCTTAAATGGGCAGGGGACCACTGAAGCTTTCTTT.

This clonotype was observed a handful of times. The J gene is TRBJ2-3, the V gene TRBV20-1; unclear D gene. The V and J ends lost 6 bases and 2 bases respectively, with 12 bases between them. The CDR3 length is 13 residues. Germline V gene lookup returns CDR1 DFQATT and CDR2 SNEGSKA (reference sequence). CDR3 region: CSAPLEPTDTQYF. The CDR3 coding sequence is TGCAGTGCCCCGTTAGAGCCCACAGATACGCAGTATTTT.